This is a list of T cell receptor beta chains from one sample in a study of post-analysis software for immune sequencing data. In TCRdb, the PCR reads were re-called with MiXCR into one record per CDR3 protein. The table has about 540,000 distinct CDR3 sequences, around a third seen once; the top ten hold roughly 6%. Material: blood. These receptors came from a girl aged 2 to 17 with multiple sclerosis. The CDR3 runs from the conserved cysteine through the conserved F or W. Where a row states a size, it is once, few, many or the class of an expanded clone; other rows omit it.

clone_size: few; j_call: TRBJ2-7; v_call: TRBV7-9; cdr3_aa: CASSLVDRLDYEQYF
clone_size: NA; j_call: TRBJ2-3; v_call: TRBV20-1; cdr3_aa: CSARDPDGHADTQYF
clone_size: NA; j_call: TRBJ2-1; v_call: TRBV5-1; cdr3_aa: CASSTGGEEQFF
clone_size: few; j_call: TRBJ2-3; v_call: TRBV20-1; cdr3_aa: CSARDVSAGLTDTQYF
clone_size: NA; j_call: TRBJ2-5; v_call: TRBV6-1; cdr3_aa: CASSDPVDVWETQYF
clone_size: few; j_call: TRBJ2-5; v_call: TRBV5-1; cdr3_aa: CASSYKQETQYF
clone_size: NA; j_call: TRBJ1-1; v_call: TRBV18; cdr3_aa: CAGREDLNTEAFF
clone_size: NA; j_call: TRBJ2-3; v_call: TRBV6-1; cdr3_aa: CASSDFADSTDTQYF
clone_size: few; j_call: TRBJ2-7; v_call: TRBV20-1; cdr3_aa: CSARRQGAWYEQYF
clone_size: few; j_call: TRBJ2-1; v_call: TRBV5-1; cdr3_aa: CASSRGTGGGAAYNEQFF
clone_size: NA; j_call: TRBJ1-2; v_call: TRBV29-1; cdr3_aa: CSVREGGRGSSGYTF
clone_size: NA; j_call: TRBJ2-1; v_call: TRBV5-1; cdr3_aa: CASSLEGGGAAEQFF
clone_size: NA; j_call: TRBJ1-1; v_call: TRBV20-1; cdr3_aa: CSATPPWNTEAFF
clone_size: few; j_call: TRBJ1-1; v_call: TRBV5-6; cdr3_aa: CASSLSNLNTEAFF
clone_size: NA; j_call: TRBJ1-4; v_call: TRBV6-6; cdr3_aa: CASSLPGATNEKLFF
clone_size: NA; j_call: TRBJ2-7; v_call: TRBV6-2/TRBV6-3; cdr3_aa: CATTPGSRNLFSYEQYF
clone_size: NA; j_call: TRBJ2-5; v_call: TRBV15; cdr3_aa: CATSGGSYEQYF
clone_size: few; j_call: NA; v_call: TRBV20-1; cdr3_aa: CSASEGQYEQYF
clone_size: NA; j_call: TRBJ1-6; v_call: TRBV28; cdr3_aa: CASSLSGQGASNNSPLHF
clone_size: NA; j_call: TRBJ2-3; v_call: TRBV4-1; cdr3_aa: CASSQAGREADTQYF
clone_size: NA; j_call: TRBJ2-1; v_call: TRBV11-2; cdr3_aa: CASSLMHNEQFF
clone_size: NA; j_call: TRBJ2-7; v_call: TRBV5-1; cdr3_aa: CASSPVAGGTYEQYF
clone_size: few; j_call: TRBJ2-3; v_call: TRBV29-1; cdr3_aa: CSVGQVGGTQYF
clone_size: NA; j_call: NA; v_call: TRBV25-1; cdr3_aa: CASSVLRGTQYF
clone_size: NA; j_call: TRBJ1-2; v_call: TRBV20-1; cdr3_aa: CSASGTGESDYGYTF
clone_size: NA; j_call: TRBJ1-2; v_call: TRBV7-9; cdr3_aa: CASSLSTGPYYGYTF
clone_size: many; j_call: TRBJ1-2; v_call: TRBV5-1; cdr3_aa: CASSLGQYHGYTF
clone_size: few; j_call: TRBJ2-5; v_call: TRBV7-3; cdr3_aa: CASSYQGAGETQYF
clone_size: NA; j_call: TRBJ2-5; v_call: TRBV24-1; cdr3_aa: CTTSDPAGLGETQYF
clone_size: few; j_call: TRBJ2-6; v_call: TRBV10-3; cdr3_aa: CAISGGQIDNVLTF
clone_size: NA; j_call: TRBJ2-5; v_call: TRBV29-1; cdr3_aa: CSAAGGGLTSQETQYF
clone_size: NA; j_call: TRBJ2-1; v_call: TRBV6-5; cdr3_aa: CASSQLAGGHNEQFF
clone_size: NA; j_call: TRBJ2-4; v_call: TRBV28; cdr3_aa: CASSFFDGGRRTKNIQYF
clone_size: few; j_call: TRBJ1-2; v_call: TRBV29-1; cdr3_aa: CSVPGPTNYGYTF
clone_size: few; j_call: TRBJ2-3; v_call: TRBV12-3/TRBV12-4; cdr3_aa: CASSHPPGGTDTQYF
clone_size: NA; j_call: TRBJ2-1; v_call: TRBV11-1; cdr3_aa: CASTSLRLNYNEQFF
clone_size: NA; j_call: TRBJ2-5; v_call: TRBV3-1; cdr3_aa: CASSQESASGGETQYF
clone_size: NA; j_call: TRBJ1-2; v_call: TRBV18; cdr3_aa: CASSRGQGDYGYTF
clone_size: NA; j_call: TRBJ2-5; v_call: TRBV7-3; cdr3_aa: CASSRMGTLGETQYF
clone_size: once; j_call: TRBJ2-1; v_call: TRBV15; cdr3_aa: CTTSRDGPGADEQFF
clone_size: few; j_call: TRBJ1-2; v_call: TRBV2; cdr3_aa: CASIGYTNYGYTF
clone_size: NA; j_call: TRBJ2-3; v_call: TRBV3-1; cdr3_aa: CASSQDRKSGGTDAQYF
clone_size: NA; j_call: TRBJ1-6; v_call: TRBV7-2; cdr3_aa: CASSLDWRSPLHF
clone_size: NA; j_call: TRBJ1-6; v_call: TRBV6-5; cdr3_aa: CASSYGRSLNSPLHF
clone_size: few; j_call: TRBJ2-5; v_call: TRBV5-1; cdr3_aa: CASSSLGLAEETQYF
clone_size: few; j_call: TRBJ2-1; v_call: TRBV14; cdr3_aa: CASRPQGIANEQFF
clone_size: NA; j_call: TRBJ2-3; v_call: TRBV13; cdr3_aa: CASSSRRGRSTDTQYF
clone_size: NA; j_call: TRBJ2-1; v_call: TRBV29-1; cdr3_aa: CSVEDHFGSEQFF
clone_size: few; j_call: TRBJ2-1; v_call: TRBV14; cdr3_aa: CASSSIRGYNEQFF
clone_size: NA; j_call: TRBJ1-6; v_call: TRBV13; cdr3_aa: CASGTGYYSPLHF
clone_size: NA; j_call: TRBJ1-1; v_call: TRBV6-5; cdr3_aa: CATQPGYDTEAFF
clone_size: few; j_call: TRBJ2-3; v_call: TRBV20-1; cdr3_aa: CSQEGGLAGDLTDTQYF
clone_size: few; j_call: TRBJ2-5; v_call: TRBV4-2; cdr3_aa: CASSQDRLAEPGGETQYF
clone_size: NA; j_call: TRBJ1-1; v_call: TRBV7-9; cdr3_aa: CASSLVSPGTGEAFF
clone_size: NA; j_call: TRBJ2-5; v_call: TRBV7-7; cdr3_aa: CASGTGVLQETQYF
clone_size: few; j_call: TRBJ1-5; v_call: TRBV29-1; cdr3_aa: CSVLTGGAGQPQHF
clone_size: once; j_call: TRBJ1-4; v_call: TRBV20-1; cdr3_aa: CSAPRTGGIEKLFF
clone_size: few; j_call: TRBJ1-2; v_call: TRBV6-1; cdr3_aa: CAGGYDYTF